This T cell receptor beta chain was obtained from a study of CD8 T cells in ankylosing spondylitis. The ends lost 4 bases at V and 1 base at J; junction bases unmatched: 3. There are 14 residues in the CDR3. The germline gives CDR1 MNHEY, CDR2 SVGAGI. Researchers built TCR beta libraries using quantitative 5'-RACE with molecular barcodes. TCRdb re-called the 5' RACE reads with MiXCR, one entry per CDR3 protein. Among under 200,000 distinct CDR3 sequences listed, 9.5% to 10% were seen once. General study findings and limits: As for the disease-linked clones, they showed a CD8+ phenotype and occurred at relatively low frequencies in peripheral blood. Significant enrichment of disease-linked clones was reportedly seen in matched ankylosing spondylitis synovial fluid.

Regarding this clonotype: Antigen specificity is unknown.

The origin of this receptor is a female donor with ankylosing spondylitis or in good health (not recorded which). Sequenced input: blood, either unsorted or a sorted T cell fraction (not recorded which). This sequence joins TRBV6-5 and TRBJ1-1; 7 bases fit TRBD1. CDR3: CASSWDRSNTEAFF. The CDR3 coding sequence is TGTGCCAGCAGTTGGGACAGATCGAACACTGAAGCTTTCTTT.